This T cell receptor beta chain is drawn from a study of blood T cell repertoires in COVID-19. Overall study context: The United States, Italy and Spain provided the acute and convalescent COVID-19 samples. Sample material is recorded as cDNA or gDNA derived from T cells, B-cell-depleted T cells, or PBMCs.

Original processing methods: Estimated nucleated cell counts came from reference gene primer amplification. Sequenced by immunoSEQ multiplex PCR; TCRdb stores in-frame clones only, minus some. V and J calls and clone size follow that table, whereas D and trimming were derived from the DNA. The table shows about 59,000 clones, with around 82% occurring only once. This CDR3 has 20 residues. The germline V gene encodes CDR1 LNHNV and CDR2 YYDKDF (reference sequence). The junction had 20 bases not matched to a gene; V was cut back by 4 bases and J by 5 bases. Sample: peripheral blood. This chain joins TRBV15 and TRBJ1-1, with 12 positions matching TRBD1. The source is a man in his sixties with acute or convalescent COVID-19. CDR3 sequence (DNA): TGTGCCACCAGCAAAAGCCCCACCCCGGGACAGGGGGCCGATGGAACTGAAGCTTTCTTT. Protein: CATSKSPTPGQGADGTEAFF.